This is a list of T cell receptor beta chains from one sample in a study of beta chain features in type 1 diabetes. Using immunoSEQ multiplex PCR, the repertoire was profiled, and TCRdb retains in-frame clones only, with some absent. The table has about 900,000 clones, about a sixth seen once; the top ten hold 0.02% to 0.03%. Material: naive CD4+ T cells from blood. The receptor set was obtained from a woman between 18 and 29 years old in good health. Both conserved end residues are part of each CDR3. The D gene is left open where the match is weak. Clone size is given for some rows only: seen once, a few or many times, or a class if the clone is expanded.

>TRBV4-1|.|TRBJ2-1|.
TGCGCCAGCAGCCAAGGGCCCCAAAGGGGGAGCTCCTACAATGAGCAGTTCTTC
CASSQGPQRGSSYNEQFF
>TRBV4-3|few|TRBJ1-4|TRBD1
TGCGCCAGCAGGCCAAGATGGGACAGTGGAGAAAAACTGTTTTTT
CASRPRWDSGEKLFF
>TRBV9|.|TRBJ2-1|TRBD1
TGTGCCAGCAGCCACCGGGACAGCCACAATGAGCAGTTCTTC
CASSHRDSHNEQFF
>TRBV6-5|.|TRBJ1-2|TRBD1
TGTGCCAGCAGACCGGGACAGGTCGTGAATGGCTACACCTTC
CASRPGQVVNGYTF
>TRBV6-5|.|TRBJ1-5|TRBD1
TGTGCCAGCAGCTTACACAGGGGAAGCAATCAGCCCCAGCATTTT
CASSLHRGSNQPQHF
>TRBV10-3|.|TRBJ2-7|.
TGTGCCATCAGAGTACAGGAGTCCTACGAGCAGTACTTC
CAIRVQESYEQYF
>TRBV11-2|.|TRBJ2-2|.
TGTGCCAGCAGCTTATTCGTCGCGACTAGGCGGTTCACCGGGGAGCTGTTTTTT
CASSLFVATRRFTGELFF
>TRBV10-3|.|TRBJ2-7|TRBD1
TGTGCCATCAGTGGGGGGACAGGGTCGTTCGAGCAGTACTTC
CAISGGTGSFEQYF
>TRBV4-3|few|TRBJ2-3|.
TGCGCCAGCAGCCAAGATACAGGGAGAACAGATACGCAGTATTTT
CASSQDTGRTDTQYF
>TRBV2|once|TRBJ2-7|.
TGTGCCAGCAGAGAGTGGTCTAACGAGCAGTACTTC
CASREWSNEQYF
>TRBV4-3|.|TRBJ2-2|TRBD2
TGCGCCAGCAGCCAAGGAGGGACTAGCGGCACCGGGGAGCTGTTTTTT
CASSQGGTSGTGELFF
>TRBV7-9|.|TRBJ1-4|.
TGTGCCAGCAGCTTTAGGGGGGCCGATAATGAAAAACTGTTTTTT
CASSFRGADNEKLFF
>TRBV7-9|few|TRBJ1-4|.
TGTGCCAGCAGCTTAGAGGTGTGGACTAATGAAAAACTGTTTTTT
CASSLEVWTNEKLFF
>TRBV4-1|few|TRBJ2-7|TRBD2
TGCGCCAGCAGCCAAGAACTAGCGGCCCCTGACGAGCAGTACTTC
CASSQELAAPDEQYF
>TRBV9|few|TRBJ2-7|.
TGTGCCAGCAGCGTAGCTACGGTTGGTTACGAGCAGTACTTC
CASSVATVGYEQYF
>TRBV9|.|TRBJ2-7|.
TGTGCCAGCAGCGTAGACGGGAGACCTCGCTACGAGCAGTACTTC
CASSVDGRPRYEQYF
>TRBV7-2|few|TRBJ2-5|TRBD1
TGTGCCAGCAGCCTAGGACAGGGGTGGGAGACCCAGTACTTC
CASSLGQGWETQYF
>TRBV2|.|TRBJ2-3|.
TGTGCCAGCAGTGAAGGGGAGGATACGCAGTATTTT
CASSEGEDTQYF
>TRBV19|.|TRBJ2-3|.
TGTGCCAGTAGTAACGGCGGTACAGATACGCAGTATTTT
CASSNGGTDTQYF
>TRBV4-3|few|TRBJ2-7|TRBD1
TGCGCCAGCAGCCAAGATATAGCGCGAGGGGGCACGTACGAGCAGTACTTC
CASSQDIARGGTYEQYF
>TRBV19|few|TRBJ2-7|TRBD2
TGTGCCAGTAGTAGCGGGAGCGTCTACGAGCAGTACTTC
CASSSGSVYEQYF
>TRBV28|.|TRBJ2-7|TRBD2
TGTGCCAGCAGCCCAAGCGGGACCCCCTACGAGCAGTACTTC
CASSPSGTPYEQYF
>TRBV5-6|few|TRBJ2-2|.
TGTGCCAGCAGCTTCGCAGGGGTCACCGGGGAGCTGTTTTTT
CASSFAGVTGELFF
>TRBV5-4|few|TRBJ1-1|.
TGTGCCAGCACCGTCCCGGGACAGAACACTGAAGCTTTCTTT
CASTVPGQNTEAFF
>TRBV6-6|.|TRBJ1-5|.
TGTGCCAGCAGTTTGACAGGTCTCCAGCCCCAGCATTTT
CASSLTGLQPQHF
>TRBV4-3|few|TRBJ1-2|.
TGCGCCAGCAGCCAGCAGAAAAACTATGGCTACACCTTC
CASSQQKNYGYTF
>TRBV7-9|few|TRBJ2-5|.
TGTGCCAGCAGCCAACTGAGGAGCCAGTACTTC
CASSQLRSQYF
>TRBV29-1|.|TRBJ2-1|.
TGCAGCGTTGACAGGGCCAACTACAATGAGCAGTTCTTC
CSVDRANYNEQFF
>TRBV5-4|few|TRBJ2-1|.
TGTGCCAGTCAACCAACGGTAAACAAGTTCGATGAGCAGTTCTTC
CASQPTVNKFDEQFF
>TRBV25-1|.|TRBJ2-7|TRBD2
TGTGCCAGCAGTGTAGCGGGAGCTTACGAGCAGTACTTC
CASSVAGAYEQYF
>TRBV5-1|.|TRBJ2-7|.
TGCGCCAGCAGCAAAGGGCAGGTTATCGACGAGCAGTACTTC
CASSKGQVIDEQYF
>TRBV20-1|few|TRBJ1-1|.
TGCAGTGCTAAGGTCACTGAAGCTTTCTTT
CSAKVTEAFF
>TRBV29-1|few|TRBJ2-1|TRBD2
TGCAGCACTCGAGGTAGCGGGAGCTCCTACAATGAGCAGTTCTTC
CSTRGSGSSYNEQFF
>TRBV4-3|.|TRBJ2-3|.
TGCGCCAGCAGCCAAGACCCAGGGGCAGAAGATACGCAGTATTTT
CASSQDPGAEDTQYF
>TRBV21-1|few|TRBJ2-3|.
TGTGCCAGCAGCAAAGGTGGTGGAATGTGGACAGATACGCAGTATTTT
CASSKGGGMWTDTQYF
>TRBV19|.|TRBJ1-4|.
TGTGCCAGTAGGGGGACGGCTGAAAATGAAAAACTGTTTTTT
CASRGTAENEKLFF
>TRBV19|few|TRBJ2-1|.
TGTGCCAGTAGTACGTGGGAGCCCAACAATGAGCAGTTCTTC
CASSTWEPNNEQFF
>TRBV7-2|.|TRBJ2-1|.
TGTGCCAGCAGCTTGAGCCAGGGGCCTTACAATGAGCAGTTCTTC
CASSLSQGPYNEQFF
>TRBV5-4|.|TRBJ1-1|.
TGTGCCAGCAGCGCCCGCTACAGCCCTACGAACACTGAAGCTTTCTTT
CASSARYSPTNTEAFF
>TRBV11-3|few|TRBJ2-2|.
TGTGCCAGCAGCTCCTTGGGGAACACCGGGGAGCTGTTTTTT
CASSSLGNTGELFF
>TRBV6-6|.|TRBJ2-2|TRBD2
TGTGCCAGCAGACCCGAGCGGGAGTACACCGGGGAGCTGTTTTTT
CASRPEREYTGELFF
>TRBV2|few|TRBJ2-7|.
TGTGCCAGCAGTGGGGGAGTCGCCTACGAGCAGTACTTC
CASSGGVAYEQYF
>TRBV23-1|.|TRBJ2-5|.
TGCGCCAGCAGTCTCTGCGGTTCCCAAGAGACCCAGTACTTC
CASSLCGSQETQYF
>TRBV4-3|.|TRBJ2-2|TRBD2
TGCGCCAGCAGCCAAGTTTCCCTAGCGGGAGTTACCGGGGAGCTGTTTTTT
CASSQVSLAGVTGELFF
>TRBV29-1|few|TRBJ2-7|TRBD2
TGCAGCGTTCTGGAAATAATAGCGGGCAGGAACTACGAGCAGTACTTC
CSVLEIIAGRNYEQYF
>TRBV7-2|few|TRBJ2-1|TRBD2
TGTGCCAGCAGAACCCAGGGTAGCGGGAGAGGGGAAAGGAATGAGCAGTTCTTC
CASRTQGSGRGERNEQFF